The 7 T cell receptor beta chains presented below share a single source sample, sequenced in a study of a mutant IDH1 vaccine in newly diagnosed glioma. Generated by immunoSEQ multiplex PCR, the TCRdb table keeps only in-frame clones and is missing some. The sample comprises around 65,000 clones, around 80% of which are singletons, and 4.5% to 7.5% rests with the top ten. Their recognized antigens are unknown. This sample's time point: week 11, during vaccination. All doses held 300 ug of mutant IDH1 20-mer peptide, with topical imiquimod. The material was PBMCs, obtained from a glioma patient whose treatment included an IDH1 peptide vaccine. The source is a man aged 45 to 65 with glioma.

The chain is built from TRBV7-2 and TRBJ1-1; TRBD1 aligns across 7 bases. The germline V gene has CDR1 SGHTA and CDR2 FQGNSA. This CDR3 contains 16 residues. V lost 8 bases, J lost 0 bases, and 12 bases stayed unmatched. The CDR3 loop is CASPSSGTAMNTEAFF. CDR3 nucleotide sequence: TGTGCCAGCCCCTCGTCCGGGACAGCCATGAACACTGAAGCTTTCTTT.

The chain joins TRBV18 to TRBJ1-5, with D perhaps matching TRBD1 (5 bases). Germline V lookup: CDR1 KGHSH, CDR2 LQKENI. The CDR3 is 15 amino acids. V was trimmed by 2 bases and J by 5 bases, leaving 13 bases between them. CDR3: CASSPKGDRDQPQHF. Here the CDR3 DNA reads TGTGCCAGCTCACCAAAAGGGGATCGTGATCAGCCCCAGCATTTT.

The V gene is TRBV29-1, the J gene TRBJ1-4; D is undetermined. V lost 2 bases and J 8 bases, leaving 6 bases between the germline ends. The germline gives CDR1 SQVTM, CDR2 ANQGSEA. The CDR3 spans 11 residues. The CDR3 reads CSVENTEKLFF. As DNA, the CDR3 is TGCAGCGTTGAAAATACGGAAAAACTGTTTTTT.

This clone showed up just a few times. This chain joins TRBV4-3 and TRBJ2-1; D may be TRBD1 (6 bases). Per germline, CDR1 LGHNA and CDR2 YSLEER. Trimming left V 0 bases short and J 3 bases short, with 15 bases between. The CDR3 extends over 17 amino acids. The CDR3 spells CASSQDRDMLGYNEQFF. As DNA, the CDR3 is TGCGCCAGCAGCCAAGACCGGGACATGTTAGGCTACAATGAGCAGTTCTTC.

This rearrangement joins TRBV19 to TRBJ2-7, with no clear D. V lost 9 bases and J lost 3, with 6 bases in between. The CDR3 length is 10 residues. From germline, CDR1 is LNHDA and CDR2 SQIVND (reference sequence). The CDR3 sequence is CARLDYEQYF. For the CDR3, the DNA is TGTGCCAGGTTGGACTACGAGCAGTACTTC.

This chain links TRBV25-1 with TRBJ2-4; 8 nucleotides align to TRBD2. Losses at the gene ends were 4 bases for V and 9 bases for J; bases not matched to a gene: 8. This CDR3 is built from 14 residues. CDR1 MGHDK and CDR2 SYGVNS come from the germline V gene. The chain's CDR3 is CASSVGAREVIQYF. CDR3 sequence (DNA): TGTGCCAGCAGTGTGGGGGCGCGGGAGGTCATTCAGTACTTC.

The J gene is TRBJ2-5, the V gene TRBV7-6; possible D gene TRBD1, 6 bases. The tail of the sequence fits TRBJ2-7 better, so the J call may be wrong. Germline lookup yields CDR1 SGHVS and CDR2 FNYEAQ. There are 13 residues in the CDR3. CDR3 amino acids: CASSLARGYEQYF. CDR3 in DNA: TGTGCCAGCAGCTTAGCCAGGGGTTACGAGCAGTACTTC.